Here is one T cell receptor (beta chain) with its context. These data come from a study of blood T cell repertoires in COVID-19. At the level of the study: Acute and convalescent COVID-19 samples came from the United States, Italy and Spain. Sources were T cells, B-cell-depleted T cells, or PBMCs; the material itself was cDNA or gDNA.

The CDR3 has 15 residues. Trimming pared 4 bases from V and 2 bases from J, leaving 13 bases between. The germline CDR1 and CDR2 sequences are LGHDT and YNNKEL (reference sequence). In the authors' workflow: Estimated nucleated cell counts came from reference gene primer amplification. Using immunoSEQ multiplex PCR, the repertoire was profiled, and TCRdb retains in-frame clones only, with some absent. The V and J calls and the clone size are those of that table, but D and trimming were determined from the DNA. The data hold some 200,000 clones, with just under 85% observed a single time. The genes are TRBV3-1 (or the pseudogene TRBV3-2) and TRBJ2-3; D call uncertain. This TCR was sampled from a human donor with acute or convalescent COVID-19. The donor label of this sample is uncertain. The sequenced material came from peripheral blood. The CDR3 loop is CASSRGGGATDTQYF. Here the CDR3 DNA reads TGTGCCAGCAGCCGTGGTGGCGGAGCCACAGATACGCAGTATTTT.